The T cell receptor (beta chain) described here comes from a study of human T cells and chemical hapten exposure. Across the study: Patch tests of 0.01% DPC on the upper back were read at 6 days.

Findings of the study overall: Once DPC sensitization occurred, TCRs above 1 in 1000 frequency showed no change.

Time point: patch test 3, about 24 weeks after DPC sensitization. Noted treatment: therapeutic diphenylcyclopropenone sensitization with weekly scalp DPC. People who gave samples had alopecia, were 18 to 70 years old, and were suitable for DPC. Using its own MiXCR run on the RACE reads, TCRdb lists one record per CDR3 protein. The top ten clones hold less than 3% of a sample with 100,000 or so distinct CDR3 sequences, 34% of them seen once. Trimming shortened V by 6 bases and J by 4 bases, and 13 bases separated the two germline ends. This CDR3 comprises 14 residues. Comment on this clonotype: The antigen remains undetermined.

The material sequenced was whole blood, taken in connection with sensitization to the hapten diphenylcyclopropenone (DPC). This chain joins TRBV12-3 or TRBV12-4 and TRBJ2-1; a possible D gene is TRBD2 (5 bases). This TCR came from a man aged 40-49 years with alopecia areata. Some clones in this sample may be carry-over from other donors' samples. CDR3 residues: CASSPPPGYNEQFF. For the CDR3, the DNA is TGTGCCAGCAGCCCCCCCCCGGGGTACAATGAGCAGTTCTTC.